The clone carrying this T cell receptor (beta chain) was counted between two and nine times. A multiplex PCR was run with 60 Vbeta primers and 13 Jbeta primers. Produced via immunoSEQ multiplex PCR; TCRdb's table is partial and in-frame only. The repertoire has about 59,000 clones, 65% to 75% of them found once; the top ten carry almost 7%. The CDR3 contains 14 residues. The germline gives CDR1 PRHDT, CDR2 FYEKMQ (reference sequence). Trimming left V 5 bases short and J 6 bases short, with 13 bases between. This sample is part of a study of cytomegalovirus exposure and HLA in healthy donors. V gene TRBV13 combines with J gene TRBJ1-4; no reliable D call. The clonotype originates from a man aged 30 to 39 in good health and CMV-seropositive. Sequencing used PBMCs. The CDR3 DNA follows: TGTGCCAGCAGCCCCGGCGGGCCGCATGAAAAACTGTTTTTT. Residues: CASSPGGPHEKLFF.